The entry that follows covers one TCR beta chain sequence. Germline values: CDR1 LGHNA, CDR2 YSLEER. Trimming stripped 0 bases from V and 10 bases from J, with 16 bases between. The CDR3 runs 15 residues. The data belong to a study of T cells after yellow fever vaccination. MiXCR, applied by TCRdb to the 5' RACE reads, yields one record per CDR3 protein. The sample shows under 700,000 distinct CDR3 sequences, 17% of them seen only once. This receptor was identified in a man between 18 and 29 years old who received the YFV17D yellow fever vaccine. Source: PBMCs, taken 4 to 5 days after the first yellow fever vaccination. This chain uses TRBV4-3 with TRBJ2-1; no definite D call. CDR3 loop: CASSQDRHPRVEQFF. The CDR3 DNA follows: TGCGCCAGCAGCCAAGACAGGCACCCTCGGGTGGAGCAGTTCTTC.